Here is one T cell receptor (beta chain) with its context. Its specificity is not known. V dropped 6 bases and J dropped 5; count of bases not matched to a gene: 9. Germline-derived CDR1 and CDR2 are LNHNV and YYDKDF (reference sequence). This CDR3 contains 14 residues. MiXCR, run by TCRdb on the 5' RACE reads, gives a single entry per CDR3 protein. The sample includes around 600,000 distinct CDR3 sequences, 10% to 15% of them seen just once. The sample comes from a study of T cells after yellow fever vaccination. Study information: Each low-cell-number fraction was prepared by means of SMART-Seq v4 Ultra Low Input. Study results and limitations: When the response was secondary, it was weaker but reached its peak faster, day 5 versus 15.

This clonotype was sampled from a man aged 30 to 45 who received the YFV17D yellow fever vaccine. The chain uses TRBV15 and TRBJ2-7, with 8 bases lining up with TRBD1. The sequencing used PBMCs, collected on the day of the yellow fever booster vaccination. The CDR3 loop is CATSPDRGGHEQYF. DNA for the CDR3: TGTGCCACCAGTCCAGACAGGGGTGGACACGAGCAGTACTTC.